This record covers a single TCR beta chain. Its cognate antigen has yet to be identified. Per-base quality was not reported, and no clone a single base away is much larger than it. This specimen belongs to a study of cytomegalovirus exposure and HLA in healthy donors (dated by TCRdb to the late 2010s). Concerning the study at large: An earlier analysis of approximately 600 of the donors reported roughly 270 Gb of sequence data and about 100 million unique TCR beta sequences from about 200 million T cells. Around 320 gigabases of sequencing data and approximately 85 million unique TCR sequences were included in an early release covering under 650 HLA-typed donors. Of the roughly 420 genotyped donors, less than 85% were placed in the genetic ancestry cluster associated with self-reported Caucasian donors. The aim of the study was to test whether cataloging public T cell receptors could identify signatures of past pathogen exposure. The T cell repertoires of 666 subjects were profiled by immunosequencing and related to cytomegalovirus serostatus. In addition to the first cohort of about 650 subjects, a separate validation cohort of about 120 different subjects was used. The study combined high-throughput TCR immunosequencing, statistical association of individual TCRs with disease status, and machine learning to predict cytomegalovirus infection status. A later analysis re-examined previously published TCR beta repertoires from several hundred donors and added high-resolution HLA genotyping to investigate patterns of TCR occurrence. The later analysis used no new phenotypic data to find candidate immune exposures, relying instead on TCR beta sequences and their occurrence across donors. To decide whether each TCR beta V gene segment behaved as functional or pseudogenic, an earlier analysis of some 570 of the donors relied on high-throughput TCR beta sequencing. Donor age, sex, ethnicity and CMV serostatus were compiled together with the repertoire data. A later genetic analysis took genome-wide SNP genotypes for about 65% of the roughly 670 donors and used that subset as a discovery cohort. Every repertoire in the discovery cohort had been generated on one and the same sequencing platform. HLA typing included class I and class II loci at four-digit resolution. Typing coverage differed by locus: A, B, C, DRB1 and DQB1 were typed in about 629-630 donors, DQA1 in about 500, DPA1 in some 600, and DPB1 in just under 490. Five DR-DQ haplotypes were treated as single units for association and clustering because of strong linkage in the cohort. Among some 400 genotyped donors of the cohort, an average of approximately 240,000 unique TCR beta nucleotide sequences were sequenced per donor, around a sixth of them non-productive. The study at large found these results: The authors suggested that the approach could potentially be generalized to other disease states and immunological phenotypes. The study listed approximately 160 TCR beta chains as associated with cytomegalovirus. In a later analysis, HLA-associated TCR beta chains were found to be more clonally expanded and to have lower generation probabilities than equally common non-associated chains. Most TCR sequences were seen in very few donors, while some public TCRs were found in many individuals. A group of highly shared sequence variants was considered likely to be a technical artifact of the sequencing pipeline. This cohort had only TCR beta chains sequenced, and the lack of alpha or paired-chain data limited which features could be detected. V-gene and J-gene trimming of TCR beta chains was associated with a missense DCLRE1C variant in a later genetic analysis, and the association was replicated in an independent cohort. A later genetic analysis reported fewer N-insertions in productive TCRs among donors in an Asian-associated ancestry cluster than the roughly 690-donor mean. A further reported finding was that TCR beta sequences accurately predicted the HLA-A and HLA-B alleles for most subjects in the first cohort. The classifier was reported to diagnose cytomegalovirus status with high specificity and sensitivity in both the original cohort and the validation cohort. In a later analysis, several top co-occurrence clusters were reported to appear linked to parvovirus B19, influenza, CMV and Epstein-Barr virus. Because counts were too low, 15 or so rarely observed V segments, including chromosome 9 orphons, were excluded from the earlier analysis of 587 of the donors. Because HLA typing was unavailable for some donors at each locus, only the typed subset was used in association tests. Correlated functional status among segregating V segments might reflect linkage disequilibrium, but an unknown experimental factor could not be ruled out. Three of the identified cytomegalovirus-associated TCR beta chains were confirmed in vitro to be specific for cytomegalovirus antigens. At a false discovery rate of 0.05, a later analysis linked 15,000 to 20,000 TCR beta sequences to specific HLA alleles. The presence/absence analyses assumed that sequencing depth was roughly uniform across donors, and that assumption may not be true. In a later analysis, TCR association rates were found to vary across HLA loci, with the most associated TCRs seen for DRB1 alleles and the fewest for HLA-C alleles. Immune exposure information for the cohort was limited to CMV serostatus. When HLA alleles, especially DR and DQ, strongly co-occurred, TCR associations were difficult to assign to individual alleles. An earlier analysis of approximately 500 of the donors showed that most TCR beta V segments appeared in productive rearrangements either about 87% or about 30% of the time, which broadly matched IMGT annotations. A later analysis found that most CMV-associated TCR beta chains appeared HLA-restricted, with HLA associations seemingly driven largely by CMV exposure.

The library relied on the immunoSEQ multiplex PCR assay. A mixture of 60 forward primers for TCR Vbeta segments and 13 reverse primers for TCR Jbeta segments was used in the multiplex PCR. A multiplex PCR assay on genomic DNA amplified the CDR3 region of rearranged TCR beta genes. The Illumina HiSeq System was used to sequence the amplified TCR beta libraries as 87-base-pair reads. The paper's processing steps were these. A later analysis tallied around 80 million unique TCR beta chains across the 666 repertoires, and about 12 million of those chains were shared by two or more donors. Raw reads were error-corrected and collapsed into unique sequences by a nearest-neighbor algorithm in which closely related sequences were merged to remove PCR and sequencing errors. To assign V, D and J gene segments, CDR3 sequences were aligned to IMGT reference sequences. For a sequence to be retained, at least a six-nucleotide match to both a V gene segment and a J gene segment was required. A rearrangement was called productive if the CDR3 had no stop codons and remained in frame with V and J, and every other rearrangement was called non-productive. Following IMGT convention, CDR3 was defined as the stretch from the second conserved V-encoded cysteine up to the conserved J-encoded phenylalanine. The earlier analysis of 450 to 750 of the donors excluded any sequence lacking an unambiguous match to a single V gene segment. In an earlier analysis of approximately 560 of the donors, a V segment was called functional when productive rearrangements were above 56.7%, and segregating when the standard deviation between donors exceeded 5%. A statistical classification framework was built to diagnose cytomegalovirus status from the catalog of TCR beta chain sequences. In a later analysis, V and J genes were assigned by comparing TCR nucleotide sequences against IMGT/GENE-DB human TR gene sequences. A later analysis assigned CDR3 sequences and most-parsimonious VDJ recombination scenarios with the TCRdist pipeline. In a later analysis, each TCR beta chain was defined by its CDR3 amino acid sequence together with its V-gene family, and reads without a unique V-gene family were excluded. In a later analysis, some 600 highly shared, low-generation-probability nucleotide sequences were removed to address suspected cross-contamination and a sequencing artifact. A later analysis calculated a clonal expansion index for each public chain from normalized within-repertoire ranks of inferred template counts. In a later analysis, generation probabilities were computed with a VDJ recombination model fitted to out-of-frame rearrangements, and the resulting probabilities were checked against IGoR. In a later analysis, TCR-TCR, TCR-HLA and TCR-CMV co-occurrence was scored with hypergeometric tests, and a repertoire-size bias correction was applied to TCR pairs. In a later analysis, false discovery rates were estimated by permuting HLA or CMV assignments 20 times. A later analysis grouped co-occurring TCRs with DBSCAN, adding TCRdist sequence similarity when clustering within HLA-allele-positive subsets. Repertoires with fewer than 30,000 or more than 120,000 public chains were left out of co-occurrence clustering, as were four to six repertoires with anomalous nucleotide sharing. TCRdb retrieved this table from immuneACCESS and kept in-frame rearrangements only. Not all clones are present; in checked studies, unresolved V genes account for under half, and no reason is known for the remainder. V and J calls and clone size are copied from that table; D and trimming were computed from the DNA. For this sample there are 100,000 to 150,000 clones; approximately 80% appear just once. The ten largest clones represent 1.3% to 1.5% of the sample.

The cohort consisted of 670 or so healthy bone marrow donors. At the time of sampling, all cohort members were nominally healthy, though unrecorded immune exposures were likely present. The donor tested CMV seronegative, placing the donor among the 352 seronegative members of the cohort. A peripheral blood sample was collected from each donor, and TCR beta sequencing was performed on peripheral blood mononuclear cells. Genomic DNA was extracted from the blood cell samples with the Qiagen DNeasy Blood Extraction Kit. The sequenced material came from PBMCs. This clonotype was obtained from a female donor in good health and CMV-seronegative.

The CDR3 reads as follows: CASLERGYSNQPQHF. The nucleotides are TGTGCCAGCTTGGAAAGGGGATATAGCAATCAGCCCCAGCATTTT. The receptor chain draws on TRBV27 and TRBJ1-5; TRBD1 is possibly the D segment (5 matching bases). The CDR3 runs 15 amino acids, cysteine and phenylalanine included. The only DNA kept is the CDR3, 45 bases in frame from the first base. CDR1 is given as MNHEY and CDR2 as SMNVEV, both from the germline V gene (reference sequence). V is cut by 8 bases and J by 0 bases, and the space between the germline ends is 14 bases.